Below are 16 T cell receptor beta chains sequenced from a single sample in a study. TCRdb independently ran MiXCR on the 5' RACE reads; one entry per CDR3 protein. This table has more than 40,000 distinct CDR3 sequences, 29% appearing once. The specimen was memory CD4+ T cells sorted from a lymph node. Specified subset: memory CD4+ T cells, CD4+CD45RO+CD25-. The receptors originated from a female donor with breast cancer.

This clonotype was recorded only once. Germline and junction disagree at one end, which may indicate a read error. The V and J genes are TRBV12-3 or TRBV12-4 and TRBJ1-5; D is uncertain. CDR3 size: 14 residues. This CDR3 reads CASSSYLSSQPQHF. The DNA of the CDR3 is TGCGCCAGCAGTTCTTACTTAAGCAGCCAGCCCCAGCATTTT.

This clonotype came up a few times. The CDR3 nucleotides are TGTGCCAGCGTGGGGTTTGGGTACGAGCAGTACTTC. This encodes CASVGFGYEQYF. This chain links TRBV6-1 with TRBJ2-7; D is undetermined. This CDR3 is built from 12 residues. Trimming took 8 bases from V and 4 from J, leaving 12 bases between them. CDR1 is MNHNS and CDR2 is SASEGT in the germline V gene.

This clonotype has more than one count but fewer than ten. J is TRBJ2-2 and V is TRBV5-1, with D uncertain. The length of the CDR3 is 14 residues. V lost 0 bases to trimming and J lost 8 bases, with 11 bases between them. Germline values: CDR1 SGHRS, CDR2 YFSETQ. The CDR3 region is CASSLDSFRGELFF. CDR3 in DNA: TGCGCCAGCAGCTTGGATTCGTTTCGAGGGGAGCTGTTTTTT.

The CDR3 DNA reads TGCACCAGCAGGAAGGCGCGGGAGGTCCTCTTC. Translation gives CTSRKAREVLF. The genes are TRBV1 and TRBJ2-1; the D segment call TRBD2 is taken from the table without a DNA check. TRBV1 is a documented pseudogene. The CDR3 has 11 residues.

The genes are TRBV9 and TRBJ2-1; 8 nucleotides match TRBD2. CDR1 SGDLS and CDR2 YYNGEE come from the germline V gene. The trim removed 2 bases at V and 1 base at J, leaving 8 bases unmatched. The CDR3 runs 17 residues. The chain's CDR3 is CASSVSGTSVSYNEQFF. CDR3 bases: TGTGCCAGCAGCGTGTCCGGGACTAGTGTTTCCTACAATGAGCAGTTCTTC. The complete variable domain, with remaining parts taken from reference TRBV9 and TRBJ2-1, reads DSGVTQTPKHLITATGQRVTLRCSPRSGDLSVYWYQQSLDQGLQFLIQYYNGEERAKGNILERFSAQQFPDLHSELNLSSLELGDSALYFCASSVSGTSVSYNEQFFGPGTRLTVL.

This clonotype showed up just a few times. This rearrangement joins TRBV12-2 to TRBJ2-1; the listed D gene, TRBD2, was not tested against the DNA. TRBV12-2 is noted as a pseudogene. This CDR3 region has 19 residues. CDR3: CASRFRLAGVLVLYNEQFF. CDR3 in DNA: TGTGCAAGTCGCTTTCGACTAGCGGGAGTTTTGGTGCTTTACAATGAGCAGTTCTTC.

This clonotype has just a few counts. The CDR3 coding sequence is TGTGCCAGCAGCAAACTTACGTCTGGACTCGCCGGGGAGCTGTTTTTT. It specifies CASSKLTSGLAGELFF. V gene TRBV7-9 combines with J gene TRBJ2-2, with D maybe TRBD2 (5 bases). V lost 5 bases and J 6 bases, leaving 19 bases between the germline ends. Germline-derived CDR1 and CDR2 are SEHNR and FQNEAQ (reference sequence). This CDR3 is 16 amino acids long.

The genes are TRBV20-1 and TRBJ2-7; 12 bases map to TRBD2. Germline V gene data show CDR1 as DFQATT and CDR2 as SNEGSKA (reference sequence). J gave up 3 bases and V 5 bases, and 11 bases lay outside the gene matches. The CDR3 has 16 residues. In DNA form, the CDR3 reads TGCAGTGCTGCGACTAGCGGGAGAACCCTCCTCTACGAGCAGTACTTC. Its protein product is CSAATSGRTLLYEQYF.

Only a few counts were recorded for this clonotype. The rearrangement uses TRBV5-6 and TRBJ2-1; D gene unclear. Germline CDR1 reads SGHDT; CDR2 reads YYEEEE. The CDR3 runs 13 residues. The V end was cut by 0 bases, the J end by 9 bases, with 10 bases between. DNA for the CDR3: TGTGCCAGCAGCTTGGCAGGTACCGGTGAGCAGTTCTTC. It codes for CASSLAGTGEQFF.

CDR3 region: CASSLASGTYEQYF. CDR3 bases: TGTGCCAGCAGCCTGGCTAGCGGTACCTACGAGCAGTACTTC. The chain has TRBV3-1 and TRBJ2-7, with 7 bases matching TRBD2. V gave up 4 bases and J gave up 2 bases; unmatched junction bases: 5. The CDR3 length is 14 residues. The germline V gene encodes CDR1 LGHDT and CDR2 YNNKEL (reference sequence).

The chain recombines TRBV20-1 with TRBJ2-1; D not certain. Trimming left V 8 bases short and J 5 bases short, with 10 bases between. Germline values: CDR1 DFQATT, CDR2 SNEGSKA (reference sequence). This CDR3 is built from 11 residues. The CDR3 DNA follows: TGCAGTACAGCCCCTCACAATGAGCAGTTCTTC. Translated, it gives CSTAPHNEQFF.

The V gene is TRBV7-9, the J gene TRBJ2-3, with a weak D call TRBD2 (6 bases). V was trimmed by 4 bases and J by 5 bases, leaving 16 bases between them. The CDR3 loop spans 15 amino acids. The germline gives CDR1 SEHNR, CDR2 FQNEAQ (reference sequence). The CDR3 reads CASSSLARGIDTQYF. The DNA for the CDR3 is TGTGCCAGCAGCTCTCTCGCCCGGGGGATAGATACGCAGTATTTT.

The gene calls are TRBV27 and TRBJ2-2; 12 bases map to TRBD2. From germline, CDR1 is MNHEY and CDR2 SMNVEV (reference sequence). The CDR3 totals 17 residues. Germline trimming cut 4 bases from V and 4 bases from J; bases unmatched to any gene: 7. CDR3 DNA sequence: TGTGCCAGCAGTTCCTTCCTAGCGGGAGGGCCCACCGGGGAGCTGTTTTTT. It is translated as CASSSFLAGGPTGELFF.

V is TRBV4-1 and J is TRBJ2-7, with TRBD1 matching 7 bases. Unmatched junction bases numbered 3, after V lost 5 bases and J lost 5 bases. The CDR3 covers 12 residues. Looked up from germline, CDR1 is MGHRA and CDR2 is YSYEKL. The CDR3 coding sequence is TGCGCCAGCAGCTACAGGGGCGACGAGCAGTACTTC. Its protein product is CASSYRGDEQYF.

This chain joins TRBV5-1 and TRBJ2-4, with TRBD2 matching over 8 bases. The CDR3 length is 14 residues. The V gene end was trimmed by 5 bases and the J gene end by 3 bases; junction bases not matched to a gene: 4. Germline V gene sequence: CDR1 SGHRS, CDR2 YFSETQ. The CDR3 DNA sequence: TGCGCCAGCAGGAGCGGGGGCGGCAAAAACATTCAGTACTTC. This encodes CASRSGGGKNIQYF.

This chain joins TRBV7-8 and TRBJ1-1, with TRBD1 matching 7 bases. This CDR3 has 14 residues. Germline CDR1 and CDR2: SGHVS and FQNEAQ. V lost 5 bases to trimming and J lost 1 base; unmatched junction nucleotides: 4. CDR3 bases: TGTGCCAGCAGCCCACAGGGGCCGAACACTGAAGCTTTCTTT. Protein product: CASSPQGPNTEAFF.